This T cell receptor beta chain comes out of a study of spatial heterogeneity in lung cancer. Study-wide background: A unique TCR and UMI combination showed up more than ten times in raw reads, on average.

Stated time point: sample taken at primary tumor resection. Individual TCR cDNA molecules each bore their own unique molecular identifier. TCRdb processed the 5' RACE reads anew with MiXCR; each CDR3 protein has one entry. The repertoire holds about 38,000 distinct CDR3 sequences, with around 5.2% as singletons. This clonotype was picked up many times. Its target is not known. Study-wide results and caveats: Ubiquitous expanded tumor TCRs were observed in blood more at resection than follow-up.

The sample in question was PBMCs, obtained at surgery. The sequence was obtained from a female donor with early-stage non-small cell lung cancer.

The CDR3 protein is CASSLRGFDQPQHF. DNA of the CDR3: TGTGCCAGCAGCCTCAGGGGATTCGATCAGCCCCAGCATTTT. V usage is TRBV27 and J usage is TRBJ1-5; D is perhaps TRBD1 (6 bases). Germline V CDR1 and CDR2: MNHEY, SMNVEV (reference sequence). Trimming removed 6 bases at V and 5 bases at J, with 14 bases between. The CDR3 totals 14 residues.